A single sample is the source of the 13 T cell receptor beta chains below, sequenced in a study of shared clonotypes between healthy human individuals. Some clones are missing from TCRdb's copy, which holds only in-frame ones; the method was immunoSEQ multiplex PCR. The repertoire includes some 2.3 million clones, 85% to 95% of them detected once, and around 0.4% sits in the top ten. Source material: naive CD4+ T cells from PBMCs. Indicated subset: CD45RA+ positively selected. The receptors were sampled from a man between 18 and 35 years old in good health. Some clones in this sample may be carry-over from other donors' samples.

The chain joins TRBV4-1 to TRBJ1-3; D remains unclear. The CDR3 is 15 amino acids. V dropped 3 bases and J dropped 0 bases, with 9 bases sitting between them. From germline, CDR1 is MGHRA and CDR2 YSYEKL. Here the CDR3 reads CASSHQSHSGNTIYF. The CDR3 nucleotides are TGCGCCAGCAGCCACCAATCCCACTCTGGAAACACCATATATTTT.

V gene TRBV10-3 combines with J gene TRBJ2-1, with 11 bases identical to TRBD2. J was trimmed by 8 bases and V by 5 bases; bases with no gene match: 8. Germline V gene data show CDR1 as ENHRY and CDR2 as SYGVKD. The CDR3 has 15 residues. The CDR3 region is CAISLGLAGVDEQFF. The CDR3 nucleotides read TGTGCCATCAGTCTTGGACTAGCGGGTGTCGATGAGCAGTTCTTC.

V gene TRBV19 combines with J gene TRBJ1-3; D is possibly TRBD1 (5 bases). Germline V CDR1 and CDR2: LNHDA, SQIVND (reference sequence). V lost 3 bases to trimming and J lost 0 bases, with 15 bases between them. The CDR3 contains 17 residues. The CDR3 protein is CASSMVWGRSSGNTIYF. The CDR3 DNA reads TGTGCCAGTAGTATGGTTTGGGGCAGAAGCTCTGGAAACACCATATATTTT.

The chain is built from TRBV25-1 and TRBJ2-5; no reliable D call. The CDR3 has 14 residues. V lost 1 base, J lost 2 bases, and 8 bases lay in between. Per the germline V gene, CDR1 is MGHDK and CDR2 is SYGVNS. The CDR3 nucleotides read TGTGCCAGCAGTGAATTTGTCGGACAAGAGACCCAGTACTTC. Encoded protein: CASSEFVGQETQYF.

Comment on this clone: Other DNA sequences within the sample encode an identical CDR3. J is TRBJ1-5 and V is TRBV5-4, with TRBD1 as a possible D gene (5 bases). V dropped 0 bases and J dropped 2 bases, with 9 bases sitting between them. This CDR3 is 15 amino acids long. Germline CDR1 is SGHNT and CDR2 is YYREEE (reference sequence). CDR3 sequence: CASSLGGSGNQPQHF. The CDR3 DNA reads as TGTGCCAGCAGCTTGGGGGGGTCGGGCAATCAGCCCCAGCATTTT.

This rearrangement joins TRBV18 to TRBJ1-4; unclear D gene. Germline CDR1 KGHSH, CDR2 LQKENI. This CDR3 is built from 12 residues. The germline V and J ends were trimmed by 6 bases and 8 bases, with 10 bases remaining between them. CDR3 bases: TGTGCCAGCTCTTTCGAAAGGGAAAAACTGTTTTTT. Translated, it gives CASSFEREKLFF.

The V call is TRBV11-2, the J call TRBJ2-1; D uncertain. With 1 base removed from V and 7 bases from J, the gap between germline ends came to 14 bases. Germline V gene sequence: CDR1 SGHAT, CDR2 FQNNGV. This CDR3 contains 15 residues. CDR3 DNA: TGTGCCAGCAGCTTAGGCGGCAGTTATTGGAATGAGCAGTTCTTC. This encodes CASSLGGSYWNEQFF.

J is TRBJ1-2 and V is TRBV5-1; D gene unclear. This CDR3 comprises 15 residues. With 1 base removed from V and 6 bases from J, the gap between germline ends came to 16 bases. CDR1 is SGHRS, CDR2 YFSETQ, per germline. Written as DNA, the CDR3 is TGCGCCAGCAGCTTGAAAATAGACGTAACGGATGGCTACACCTTC. Encoded protein: CASSLKIDVTDGYTF.

This chain links TRBV29-1 with TRBJ2-5; the match to TRBD2 covers 10 bases. Germline trimming cut 4 bases from V and 2 bases from J; bases unmatched to any gene: 4. Germline lookup yields CDR1 SQVTM and CDR2 ANQGSEA. This CDR3 contains 14 residues. The CDR3 sequence: CSVGRSGRQETQYF. Written as DNA, the CDR3 is TGCAGCGTTGGTCGTAGCGGGAGGCAAGAGACCCAGTACTTC. Complete variable domain (other parts from reference TRBV29-1 and TRBJ2-5): SAVISQKPSRDICQRGTSLTIQCQVDSQVTMMFWYRQQPGQSLTLIATANQGSEATYESGFVIDKFPISRPNLTFSTLTVSNMSPEDSSIYLCSVGRSGRQETQYFGPGTRLLVL.

The chain couples TRBV5-4 to TRBJ1-4, with no clear D. V dropped 2 bases and J dropped 0 bases, with 11 bases sitting between them. CDR3 length: 16 residues. The germline CDR1 and CDR2 sequences are SGHNT and YYREEE (reference sequence). The CDR3 DNA sequence: TGTGCCAGCAGCTTTTCGCTAGACGCAACTAATGAAAAACTGTTTTTT. Its protein product is CASSFSLDATNEKLFF.

This chain connects TRBV7-3 to TRBJ1-2, with 10 bases that match TRBD1. There are 17 residues in the CDR3. Germline-derived CDR1 and CDR2 are SGHTA and FQGTGA. J gave up 4 bases and V 3 bases, and 11 bases lay outside the gene matches. CDR3 residues: CASSLWGTGVSSYGYTF. The CDR3 DNA follows: TGTGCCAGCAGCTTGTGGGGGACAGGGGTTTCCAGCTATGGCTACACCTTC.

J is TRBJ2-2 and V is TRBV10-3; D unclear. The CDR3 contains 12 residues. Trimming pared 2 bases from V and 6 bases from J, leaving 4 bases between. From germline, CDR1 is ENHRY and CDR2 SYGVKD. In nucleotides, the CDR3 is TGTGCCATCAGTGAGACGGCCGGGGAGCTGTTTTTT. This sequence encodes CAISETAGELFF.

The chain carries TRBV28 and TRBJ1-5; unclear D gene. The CDR3 covers 13 residues. CDR1 and CDR2 (germline): MDHEN, SYDVKM. V was shortened by 2 bases and J by 8 bases, with 10 bases between the two germline ends. CDR3 in DNA: TGTGCCAGCAGTTTAGCCCCTCCCAAGCCCCAGCATTTT. Its translation: CASSLAPPKPQHF. Together with reference TRBV28 and TRBJ1-5, the CDR3 gives the full variable domain: DVKVTQSSRYLVKRTGEKVFLECVQDMDHENMFWYRQDPGLGLRLIYFSYDVKMKEKGDIPEGYSVSREKKERFSLILESASTNQTSMYLCASSLAPPKPQHFGDGTRLSIL.